Shown below are 26 T cell receptor beta chains from a single sample sequenced in a study of blood T cell repertoires in COVID-19. Generated by immunoSEQ multiplex PCR, the TCRdb table keeps only in-frame clones and is missing some. The sample has 180,000 or so clones, approximately 80% seen once. The sample comprised peripheral blood. These receptors were taken from a woman between 65 and 79 years old with COVID-19, enrolled during active disease.

The chain has TRBV18 and TRBJ2-1, with TRBD1 identical over 11 bases. The germline gives CDR1 KGHSH, CDR2 LQKENI. The CDR3 runs 16 residues. Trimming at V came to 2 bases and at J to 3 bases, leaving 3 bases not matched to a gene. This CDR3 reads CASSPSGTGGYNEQFF. The CDR3 nucleotides are TGTGCCAGCTCACCATCGGGGACAGGGGGCTACAATGAGCAGTTCTTC.

As for this clone: Other DNA sequences in this specimen translate into the identical CDR3. The gene calls are TRBV11-2 and TRBJ1-2, with D possibly TRBD1 on 5 matching bases. Trimming pared 4 bases from V and 0 bases from J, leaving 12 bases between. This CDR3 is built from 15 residues. Germline CDR1 SGHAT, CDR2 FQNNGV. The CDR3: CASSSIKGTNYGYTF. CDR3 nucleotide sequence: TGTGCCAGCAGCTCGATAAAGGGGACTAACTATGGCTACACCTTC. The full variable domain, in which reference TRBV11-2 and TRBJ1-2 provide the parts outside the CDR3, is EAGVAQSPRYKIIEKRQSVAFWCNPISGHATLYWYQQILGQGPKLLIQFQNNGVVDDSQLPKDRFSAERLKGVDSTLKIQPAKLEDSAVYLCASSSIKGTNYGYTFGSGTRLTVV.

The chain links TRBV3-1 (or the pseudogene TRBV3-2) to TRBJ2-4, with D perhaps TRBD2 (6 bases). Germline V gene sequence: CDR1 LGHDT, CDR2 YNNKEL (reference sequence). V gave up 2 bases and J gave up 3 bases, with 17 bases separating them. This CDR3 contains 17 residues. CDR3 in amino acids: CASSQFSGGADKNIQYF. DNA of the CDR3: TGTGCCAGCAGCCAATTCAGCGGAGGGGCCGACAAAAACATTCAGTACTTC.

The chain uses TRBV4-2 and TRBJ1-3; a weak D match, TRBD1 (6 bases). This CDR3 is 15 amino acids long. Deletions cut 0 bases from V and 3 bases from J, with 9 bases between. Per the germline V gene, CDR1 is LGHNA and CDR2 is YNFKEQ. CDR3 sequence (DNA): TGTGCCAGCAGCCAAGATGGACAGAGTGGAAACACCATATATTTT. Translated: CASSQDGQSGNTIYF.

This rearrangement joins TRBV25-1 to TRBJ2-7; D not certain. Deletions cut 8 bases from V and 6 bases from J, with 14 bases between. Germline lookup yields CDR1 MGHDK and CDR2 SYGVNS. The CDR3 loop spans 12 amino acids. The CDR3 bases are TGTGCCAGCGCCACCGTTGGGCGCGAGCAGTACTTC. Protein sequence: CASATVGREQYF.

The chain couples TRBV7-2 to TRBJ2-1; 8 nucleotides line up with TRBD2. The CDR3 has 14 amino acids. Germline CDR1 and CDR2: SGHTA and FQGNSA. With 2 bases clipped from V and 8 bases from J, the junction kept 5 bases outside the gene matches. DNA for the CDR3: TGTGCCAGCAGCTTAAGCGGGAGTATCCATGAGCAGTTCTTC. The encoded protein is CASSLSGSIHEQFF.

The chain is built from TRBV7-3 and TRBJ2-2; D possibly corresponds to TRBD2 (5 bases). V lost 5 bases and J lost 1, with 11 bases in between. The CDR3 is made up of 15 amino acids. Per germline, CDR1 SGHTA and CDR2 FQGTGA. The DNA of the CDR3 is TGTGCCAGCAGCCGCGGACGGGGGAACACCGGGGAGCTGTTTTTT. This gives the protein CASSRGRGNTGELFF. Combining the CDR3 with reference TRBV7-3 and TRBJ2-2 gives the whole variable domain GAGVSQTPSNKVTEKGKYVELRCDPISGHTALYWYRQSLGQGPEFLIYFQGTGAADDSGLPNDRFFAVRPEGSVSTLKIQRTERGDSAVYLCASSRGRGNTGELFFGEGSRLTVL.

The chain carries TRBV6-5 and TRBJ2-3, with TRBD2 as a possible D gene (6 bases). Looked up from germline, CDR1 is MNHEY and CDR2 is SVGAGI. This CDR3 has 13 amino acids. V was pared by 8 bases and J by 2 bases, with 11 bases between. The DNA of the CDR3 is TGTGCCAGCCAGCGGGCGGACACAGATACGCAGTATTTT. Protein product: CASQRADTDTQYF.

This clone was seen a handful of times. The rearrangement uses TRBV5-5 and TRBJ2-2; D call uncertain. Germline V gene sequence: CDR1 SGHKS, CDR2 YYEKEE (reference sequence). Trimming took 5 bases from V and 1 from J, leaving 6 bases between them. CDR3 length: 13 amino acids. The CDR3 reads CASRGQNTGELFF. The CDR3 nucleotides read TGTGCCAGCAGGGGCCAGAACACCGGGGAGCTGTTTTTT. Full variable domain (outside the CDR3, taken from reference TRBV5-5 and TRBJ2-2): DAGVTQSPTHLIKTRGQQVTLRCSPISGHKSVSWYQQVLGQGPQFIFQYYEKEERGRGNFPDRFSARQFPNYSSELNVNALLLGDSALYLCASRGQNTGELFFGEGSRLTVL.

The V call is TRBV28, the J call TRBJ1-3, with D tentatively TRBD1 (5 bases). CDR3 length: 15 amino acids. The V and J ends lost 4 bases and 3 bases respectively, with 13 bases between them. Germline lookup yields CDR1 MDHEN and CDR2 SYDVKM. CDR3 sequence: CASSSAGGDGNTIYF. The DNA for the CDR3 is TGTGCCAGCAGTTCCGCTGGGGGGGATGGAAACACCATATATTTT.

The chain combines TRBV19 with TRBJ1-6; 8 bases match TRBD1. The CDR3 has 14 residues. CDR1 LNHDA and CDR2 SQIVND come from the germline V gene (reference sequence). The V segment lost 6 bases and the J segment 9 bases; nucleotides outside the gene matches: 7. The CDR3, as DNA: TGTGCCAGTAGGACAGGGGTAGGGGGTTCACCCCTCCACTTT. As protein: CASRTGVGGSPLHF.

V is TRBV3-1 (or the pseudogene TRBV3-2) and J is TRBJ1-1; no firm D call. Germline V CDR1 and CDR2: LGHDT, YNNKEL (reference sequence). V shed 3 bases and J shed 4 bases, with 6 bases lying between them. The CDR3 has 12 residues. The CDR3 protein is CASSHTGTEAFF. The CDR3 bases are TGTGCCAGCAGCCATACGGGCACTGAAGCTTTCTTT.

This clone was detected a few times. This chain links TRBV28 with TRBJ1-2, with D possibly TRBD1 on 5 matching bases. V was shortened by 4 bases and J by 4 bases, with 19 bases between the two germline ends. Looked up from germline, CDR1 is MDHEN and CDR2 is SYDVKM. This CDR3 has 16 amino acids. Here the CDR3 reads CASSSPGTSRGYGYTF. The CDR3 DNA sequence: TGTGCCAGCAGTTCACCTGGGACTTCGAGGGGCTATGGCTACACCTTC.

This rearrangement joins TRBV19 to TRBJ1-4; unclear D gene. Germline assignment: CDR1 LNHDA and CDR2 SQIVND (reference sequence). This CDR3 has 13 residues. Trimming took 2 bases from V and 4 from J, leaving 5 bases between them. CDR3 bases: TGTGCCAGTAGTATACAGTATAATGAAAAACTGTTTTTT. This sequence encodes CASSIQYNEKLFF.

The rearrangement joins TRBV30 to TRBJ2-3, with TRBD1 identical over 9 bases. Germline V gives CDR1 GTSNPN, CDR2 SVGIG (reference sequence). The CDR3 is 12 residues long. J was trimmed by 5 bases and V by 5 bases; bases with no gene match: 2. The CDR3 sequence is CAWGTGRDTQYF. The CDR3 nucleotides read TGTGCCTGGGGGACAGGGCGAGATACGCAGTATTTT.

This chain links TRBV5-6 with TRBJ2-2, with 8 bases lining up with TRBD2. V lost 6 bases, J lost 0 bases, and 10 bases stayed unmatched. CDR1 is SGHDT, CDR2 YYEEEE, per germline. The CDR3 is 17 amino acids. CDR3 sequence: CASTSSGGTPNTGELFF. The CDR3 DNA is TGTGCCAGCACCTCGTCGGGGGGGACACCGAACACCGGGGAGCTGTTTTTT.

A word on this clone: Possible read error: a much larger clone is one base away. Other DNA sequences from this sample encode an identical CDR3 as well. This rearrangement joins TRBV29-1 to TRBJ1-1; TRBD1 matches at 7 bases. Germline V lookup: CDR1 SQVTM, CDR2 ANQGSEA. V was pared by 7 bases and J by 5 bases, with 10 bases of the junction left unmatched. The CDR3 has 13 residues. CDR3 residues: CSARTGGKTEAFF. CDR3 DNA: TGCAGCGCCCGGACAGGAGGCAAGACTGAAGCTTTCTTT.

The chain couples TRBV3-1 (or the pseudogene TRBV3-2) to TRBJ1-5; D is ambiguous. The germline V gene has CDR1 LGHDT and CDR2 YNNKEL (reference sequence). The CDR3 loop spans 14 amino acids. The V gene lost 0 bases and the J gene lost 4 bases, with 7 bases spanning the gap. This CDR3 reads CASSQEFSNQPQHF. In DNA form, the CDR3 reads TGTGCCAGCAGCCAAGAGTTTTCGAATCAGCCCCAGCATTTT.

This chain links TRBV7-6 with TRBJ2-6, with 9 bases matching TRBD1. Losses at the gene ends were 5 bases for V and 2 bases for J; bases not matched to a gene: 10. Per the germline V gene, CDR1 is SGHVS and CDR2 is FNYEAQ. The CDR3 covers 18 residues. CDR3 bases: TGTGCCAGCAGCCCCCGCGGGACAGGGTTGGCTGGGGCCAACGTCCTGACTTTC. Translating gives CASSPRGTGLAGANVLTF.

The chain's CDR3 is CASSPNLRGGGNTEAFF. The CDR3 DNA is TGTGCCAGCAGCCCGAACCTACGGGGGGGTGGGAACACTGAAGCTTTCTTT. The rearrangement uses TRBV7-3 and TRBJ1-1; D is possibly TRBD1 (5 bases). The CDR3 extends over 17 amino acids. The V gene lost 5 bases and the J gene lost 1 base, with 20 bases spanning the gap. CDR1 and CDR2 from the germline V gene are SGHTA and FQGTGA. The full variable domain, in which reference TRBV7-3 and TRBJ1-1 provide the parts outside the CDR3, is GAGVSQTPSNKVTEKGKYVELRCDPISGHTALYWYRQSLGQGPEFLIYFQGTGAADDSGLPNDRFFAVRPEGSVSTLKIQRTERGDSAVYLCASSPNLRGGGNTEAFFGQGTRLTVV.

The genes are TRBV10-3 and TRBJ1-3; D possibly corresponds to TRBD1 (6 bases). V lost 4 bases and J 2 bases, leaving 9 bases between the germline ends. The CDR3 runs 14 residues. Germline CDR1 is ENHRY and CDR2 is SYGVKD. CDR3 sequence reads: CAISVQGTGNTIYF. CDR3 DNA: TGTGCCATCAGTGTACAGGGCACTGGAAACACCATATATTTT.

The chain joins TRBV9 to TRBJ1-6; 9 bases are a match to TRBD1. Looked up from germline, CDR1 is SGDLS and CDR2 is YYNGEE. The CDR3 consists of 15 residues. The V gene end was trimmed by 2 bases and the J gene end by 7 bases; junction bases not matched to a gene: 4. The CDR3 region has the DNA TGTGCCAGCAGCGTTTTAGGGACAGGGAATTCACCCCTCCACTTT. This encodes CASSVLGTGNSPLHF.

The chain combines TRBV5-1 with TRBJ2-3; 8 bases line up with TRBD2. This CDR3 is built from 15 residues. The germline CDR1 and CDR2 sequences are SGHRS and YFSETQ. Trimming took 5 bases from V and 7 from J; bases not matched to a gene: 12. This chain's CDR3 is CASRLAREGDYTQYF. As DNA, the CDR3 is TGCGCCAGCAGACTAGCCCGGGAGGGAGATTATACGCAGTATTTT.

This rearrangement joins TRBV19 to TRBJ1-5; D unresolved. The CDR3 sequence is 14 residues long. Trimming pared 0 bases from V and 3 bases from J, leaving 6 bases between. CDR1 is LNHDA and CDR2 is SQIVND in the germline V gene (reference sequence). CDR3 DNA sequence: TGTGCCAGTAGTATAGATCTGTACAATCAGCCCCAGCATTTT. The encoded protein is CASSIDLYNQPQHF.

The chain couples TRBV6-2 or TRBV6-3 to TRBJ1-2; D possibly corresponds to TRBD1 (5 bases). Trimming removed 0 bases from V and 0 bases from J, with 8 bases in between. The germline V gene encodes CDR1 MNHEY and CDR2 SVGEGT. CDR3 size: 15 residues. CDR3 nucleotide sequence: TGTGCCAGCAGTTACTCCACAGGCACTAACTATGGCTACACCTTC. As protein: CASSYSTGTNYGYTF.

This rearrangement joins TRBV19 to TRBJ2-7; D may be TRBD2 (5 bases). Deletions cut 4 bases from V and 7 bases from J, with 17 bases between. The CDR3 totals 14 residues. Germline V gene sequence: CDR1 LNHDA, CDR2 SQIVND (reference sequence). CDR3 sequence reads: CASSSTLEAREQYV. As DNA, the CDR3 is TGTGCCAGTAGTAGTACCTTGGAGGCTCGGGAGCAGTACGTC.